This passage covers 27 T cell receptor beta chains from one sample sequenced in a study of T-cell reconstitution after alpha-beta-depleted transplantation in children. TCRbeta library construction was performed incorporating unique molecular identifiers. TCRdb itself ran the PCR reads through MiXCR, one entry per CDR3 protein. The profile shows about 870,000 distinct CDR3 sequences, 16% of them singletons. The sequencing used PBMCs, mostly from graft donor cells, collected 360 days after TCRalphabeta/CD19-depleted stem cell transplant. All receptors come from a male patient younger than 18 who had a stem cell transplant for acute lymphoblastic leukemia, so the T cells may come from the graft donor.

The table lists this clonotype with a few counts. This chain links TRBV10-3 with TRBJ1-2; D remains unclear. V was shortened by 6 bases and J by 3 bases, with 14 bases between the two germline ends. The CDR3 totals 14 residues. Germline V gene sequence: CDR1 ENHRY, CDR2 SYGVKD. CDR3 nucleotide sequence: TGTGCCATCAGCAATGGACCGGCGGACTATGGCTACACCTTC. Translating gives CAISNGPADYGYTF.

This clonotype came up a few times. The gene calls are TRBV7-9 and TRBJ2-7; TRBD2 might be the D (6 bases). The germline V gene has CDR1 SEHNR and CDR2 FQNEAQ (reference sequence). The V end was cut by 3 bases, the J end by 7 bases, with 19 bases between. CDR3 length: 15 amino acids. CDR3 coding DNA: TGTGCCAGCAGCTTCACTAGCATAAACACAGTGGAGCAGTACTTC. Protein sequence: CASSFTSINTVEQYF.

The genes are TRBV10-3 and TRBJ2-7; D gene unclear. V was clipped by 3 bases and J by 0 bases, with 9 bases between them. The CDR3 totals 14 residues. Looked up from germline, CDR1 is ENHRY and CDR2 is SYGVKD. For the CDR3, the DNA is TGTGCCATCAGTGAAGTCGGCAGCTCCTACGAGCAGTACTTC. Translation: CAISEVGSSYEQYF.

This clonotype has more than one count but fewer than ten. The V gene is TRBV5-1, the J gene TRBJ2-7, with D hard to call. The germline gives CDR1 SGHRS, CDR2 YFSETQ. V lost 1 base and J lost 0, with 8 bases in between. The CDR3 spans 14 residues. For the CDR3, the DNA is TGCGCCAGCAGCTTGACCTGGACCTCCTACGAGCAGTACTTC. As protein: CASSLTWTSYEQYF. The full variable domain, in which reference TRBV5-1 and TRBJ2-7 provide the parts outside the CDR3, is KAGVTQTPRYLIKTRGQQVTLSCSPISGHRSVSWYQQTPGQGLQFLFEYFSETQRNKGNFPGRFSGRQFSNSRSEMNVSTLELGDSALYLCASSLTWTSYEQYFGPGTRLTVT.

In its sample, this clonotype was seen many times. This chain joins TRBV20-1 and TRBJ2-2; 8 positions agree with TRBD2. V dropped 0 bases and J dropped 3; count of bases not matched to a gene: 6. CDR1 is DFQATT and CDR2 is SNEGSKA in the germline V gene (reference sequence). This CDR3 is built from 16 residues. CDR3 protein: CSARDLLAGYTGELFF. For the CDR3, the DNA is TGCAGTGCTAGAGATCTGTTAGCGGGATACACCGGGGAGCTGTTTTTT.

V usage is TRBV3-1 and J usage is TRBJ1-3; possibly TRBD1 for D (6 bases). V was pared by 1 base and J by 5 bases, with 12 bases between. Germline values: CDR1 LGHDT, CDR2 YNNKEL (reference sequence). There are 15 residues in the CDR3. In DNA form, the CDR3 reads TGTGCCAGCAGCCAAGCTCCCGACAGGAGAAACACCATATATTTT. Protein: CASSQAPDRRNTIYF.

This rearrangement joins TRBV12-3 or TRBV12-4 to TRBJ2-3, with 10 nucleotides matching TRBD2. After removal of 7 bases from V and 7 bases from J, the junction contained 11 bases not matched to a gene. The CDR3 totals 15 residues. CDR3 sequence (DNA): TGTGCCAGCACCTCAAGCCCTAGCGGGAGATATACGCAGTATTTT. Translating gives CASTSSPSGRYTQYF.

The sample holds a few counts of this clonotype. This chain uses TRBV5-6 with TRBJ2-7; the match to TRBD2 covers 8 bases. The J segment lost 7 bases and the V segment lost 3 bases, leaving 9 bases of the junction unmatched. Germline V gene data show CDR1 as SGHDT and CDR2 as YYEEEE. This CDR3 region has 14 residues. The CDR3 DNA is TGTGCCAGCAGCTCCGCCTTACTAGCGGTTGAGCAGTACTTC. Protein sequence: CASSSALLAVEQYF.

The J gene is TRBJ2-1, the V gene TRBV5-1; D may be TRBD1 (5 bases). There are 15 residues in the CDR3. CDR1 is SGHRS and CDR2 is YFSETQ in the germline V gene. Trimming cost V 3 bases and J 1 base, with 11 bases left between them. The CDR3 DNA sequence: TGCGCCAGCAGCTCCTTGGGGCAATCCTACAATGAGCAGTTCTTC. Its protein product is CASSSLGQSYNEQFF.

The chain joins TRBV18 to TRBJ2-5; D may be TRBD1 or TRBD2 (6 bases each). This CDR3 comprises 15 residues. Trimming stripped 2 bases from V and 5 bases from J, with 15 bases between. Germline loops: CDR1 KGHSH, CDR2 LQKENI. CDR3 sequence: CASSPSWGAQETQYF. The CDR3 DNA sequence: TGTGCCAGCTCACCAAGCTGGGGGGCTCAGGAGACCCAGTACTTC.

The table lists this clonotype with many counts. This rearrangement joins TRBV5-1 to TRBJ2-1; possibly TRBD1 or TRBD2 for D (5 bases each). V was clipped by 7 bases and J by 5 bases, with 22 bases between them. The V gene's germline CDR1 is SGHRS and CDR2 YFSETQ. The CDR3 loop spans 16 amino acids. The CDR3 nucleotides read TGCGCCAGCTCCCCCTCCGGGACCCCGTCGGACAATGAGCAGTTCTTC. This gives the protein CASSPSGTPSDNEQFF.

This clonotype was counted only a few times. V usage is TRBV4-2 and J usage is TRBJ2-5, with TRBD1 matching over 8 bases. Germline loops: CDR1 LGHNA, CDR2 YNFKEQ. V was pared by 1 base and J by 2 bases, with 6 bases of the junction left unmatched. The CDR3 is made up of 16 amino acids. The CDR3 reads CASSQAGTGFQETQYF. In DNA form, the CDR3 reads TGTGCCAGCAGCCAAGCCGGGACAGGTTTTCAAGAGACCCAGTACTTC.

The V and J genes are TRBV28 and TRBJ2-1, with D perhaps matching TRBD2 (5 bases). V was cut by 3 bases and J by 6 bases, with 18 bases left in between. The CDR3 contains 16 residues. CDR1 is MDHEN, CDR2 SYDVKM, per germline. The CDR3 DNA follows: TGTGCCAGCAGTTTTTCCCGCTCTGGGGAGATCAATGAGCAGTTCTTC. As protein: CASSFSRSGEINEQFF.

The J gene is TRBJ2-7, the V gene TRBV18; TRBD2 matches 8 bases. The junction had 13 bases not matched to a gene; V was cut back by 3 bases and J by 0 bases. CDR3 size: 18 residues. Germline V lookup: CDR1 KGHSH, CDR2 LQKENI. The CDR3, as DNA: TGTGCCAGCTCACCGACGGCCAGCGGGAGAAGTTACTCCTACGAGCAGTACTTC. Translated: CASSPTASGRSYSYEQYF.

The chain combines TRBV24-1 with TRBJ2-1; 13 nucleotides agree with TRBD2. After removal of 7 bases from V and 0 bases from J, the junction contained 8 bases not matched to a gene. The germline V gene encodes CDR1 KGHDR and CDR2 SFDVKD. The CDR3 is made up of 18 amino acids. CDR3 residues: CATSEGLAGLSSYNEQFF. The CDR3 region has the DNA TGTGCCACCAGCGAGGGACTAGCGGGACTTAGCTCCTACAATGAGCAGTTCTTC.

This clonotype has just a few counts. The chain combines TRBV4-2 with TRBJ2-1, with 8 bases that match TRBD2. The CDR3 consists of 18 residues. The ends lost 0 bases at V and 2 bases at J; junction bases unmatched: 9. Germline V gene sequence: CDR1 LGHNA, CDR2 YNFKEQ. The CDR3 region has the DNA TGTGCCAGCAGCCAAGATCTCAGGGCGGGAGGAACCTACAATGAGCAGTTCTTC. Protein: CASSQDLRAGGTYNEQFF.

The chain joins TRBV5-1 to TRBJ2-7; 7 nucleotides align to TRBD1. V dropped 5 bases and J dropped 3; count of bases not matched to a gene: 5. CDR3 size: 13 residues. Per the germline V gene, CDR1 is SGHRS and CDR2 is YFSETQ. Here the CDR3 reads CASRETGLYEQYF. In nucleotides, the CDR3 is TGCGCCAGCAGGGAGACAGGGCTCTACGAGCAGTACTTC.

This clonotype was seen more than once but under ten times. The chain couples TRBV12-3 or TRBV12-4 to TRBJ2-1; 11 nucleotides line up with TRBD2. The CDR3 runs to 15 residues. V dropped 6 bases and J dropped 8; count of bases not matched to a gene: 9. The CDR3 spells CASSPVAGGSDEQFF. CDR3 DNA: TGTGCCAGCAGCCCCGTAGCGGGAGGGTCGGATGAGCAGTTCTTC.

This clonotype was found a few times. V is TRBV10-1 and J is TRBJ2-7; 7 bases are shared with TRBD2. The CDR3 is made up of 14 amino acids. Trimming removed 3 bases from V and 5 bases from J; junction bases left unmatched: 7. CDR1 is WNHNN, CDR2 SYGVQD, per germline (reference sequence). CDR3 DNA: TGCGCCAGCAGTGACCCCGGGAGGAGCAACGAGCAGTACTTC. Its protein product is CASSDPGRSNEQYF.

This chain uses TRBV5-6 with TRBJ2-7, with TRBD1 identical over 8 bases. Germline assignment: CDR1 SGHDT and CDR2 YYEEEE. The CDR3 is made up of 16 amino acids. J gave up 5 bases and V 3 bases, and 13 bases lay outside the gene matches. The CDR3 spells CASSSPGQDYIDEQYF. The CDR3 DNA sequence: TGTGCCAGCAGCTCTCCGGGACAGGACTATATTGACGAGCAGTACTTC. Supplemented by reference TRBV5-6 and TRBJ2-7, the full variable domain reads DAGVTQSPTHLIKTRGQQVTLRCSPKSGHDTVSWYQQALGQGPQFIFQYYEEEERQRGNFPDRFSGHQFPNYSSELNVNALLLGDSALYLCASSSPGQDYIDEQYFGPGTRLTVT.

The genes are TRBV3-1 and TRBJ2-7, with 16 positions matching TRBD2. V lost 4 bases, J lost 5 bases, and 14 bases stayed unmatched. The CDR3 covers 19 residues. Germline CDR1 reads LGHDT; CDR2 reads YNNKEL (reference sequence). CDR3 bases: TGTGCCAGCAGCCCCCGAGGGACTAGCGGGAGGGCTGCCTCTCACGAGCAGTACTTC. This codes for CASSPRGTSGRAASHEQYF.

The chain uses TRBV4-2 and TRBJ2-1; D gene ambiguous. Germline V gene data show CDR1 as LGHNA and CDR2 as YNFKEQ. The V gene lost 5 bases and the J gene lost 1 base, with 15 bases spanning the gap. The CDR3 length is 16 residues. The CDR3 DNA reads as TGTGCCAGCAGCGTAGCTAGGTTCCCATCCTACAATGAGCAGTTCTTC. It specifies CASSVARFPSYNEQFF.

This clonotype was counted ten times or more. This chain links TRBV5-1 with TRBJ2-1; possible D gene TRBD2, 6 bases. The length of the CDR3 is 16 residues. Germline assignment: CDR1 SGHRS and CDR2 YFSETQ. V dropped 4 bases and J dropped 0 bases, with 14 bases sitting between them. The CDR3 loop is CASSPPLASSYNEQFF. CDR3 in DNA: TGCGCCAGCAGCCCACCACTAGCAAGCTCCTACAATGAGCAGTTCTTC. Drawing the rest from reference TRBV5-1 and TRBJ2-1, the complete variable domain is KAGVTQTPRYLIKTRGQQVTLSCSPISGHRSVSWYQQTPGQGLQFLFEYFSETQRNKGNFPGRFSGRQFSNSRSEMNVSTLELGDSALYLCASSPPLASSYNEQFFGPGTRLTVL.

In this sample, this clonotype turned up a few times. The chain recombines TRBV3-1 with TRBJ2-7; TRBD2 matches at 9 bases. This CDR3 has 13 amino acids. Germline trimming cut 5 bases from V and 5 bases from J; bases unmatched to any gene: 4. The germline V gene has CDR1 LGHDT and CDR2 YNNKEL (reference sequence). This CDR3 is CASSRTSVDEQYF. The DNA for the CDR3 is TGTGCCAGCAGCAGGACTAGCGTCGACGAGCAGTACTTC.

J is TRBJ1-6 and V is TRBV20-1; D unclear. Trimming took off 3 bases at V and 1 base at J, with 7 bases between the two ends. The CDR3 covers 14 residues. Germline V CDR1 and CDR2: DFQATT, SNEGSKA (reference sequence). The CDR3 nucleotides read TGCAGTGCTAGCAAAGGTTCCTATAATTCACCCCTCCACTTT. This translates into CSASKGSYNSPLHF.

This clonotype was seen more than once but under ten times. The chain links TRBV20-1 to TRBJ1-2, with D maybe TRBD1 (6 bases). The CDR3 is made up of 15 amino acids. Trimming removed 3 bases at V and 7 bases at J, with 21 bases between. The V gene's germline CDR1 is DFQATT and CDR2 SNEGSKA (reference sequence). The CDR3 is CSASGKRGQPRGYTF. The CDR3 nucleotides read TGCAGTGCTAGTGGAAAGCGTGGACAGCCTCGTGGCTACACCTTC.

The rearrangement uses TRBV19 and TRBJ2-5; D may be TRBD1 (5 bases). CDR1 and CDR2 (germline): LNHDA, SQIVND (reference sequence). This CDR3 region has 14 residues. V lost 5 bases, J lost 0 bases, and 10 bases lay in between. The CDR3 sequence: CASSLGPYQETQYF. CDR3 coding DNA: TGTGCCAGTAGTCTGGGGCCGTACCAAGAGACCCAGTACTTC.